These 8 T cell receptor beta chains were sequenced from one sample in a study of pediatric ulcerative colitis. Method: immunoSEQ multiplex PCR; TCRdb's copy keeps in-frame clones and lacks some. The data contain under 20,000 clones, about 76% of them singletons. The rectum was sampled with one to two pinch biopsies at colonoscopy. Sample: gut tissue. The receptors come from a girl aged 10-17 years with moderate ulcerative colitis.

The V call is TRBV11-1, the J call TRBJ2-3; TRBD2 matches 8 bases. After removal of 4 bases from V and 3 bases from J, the junction contained 9 bases not matched to a gene. The CDR3 sequence is 16 residues long. Germline V gives CDR1 SGHAT, CDR2 FQDESV (reference sequence). DNA of the CDR3: TGTGCCAGCAGCTCGCAAATGCGGGGGGTTACAGATACGCAGTATTTT. Encoded protein: CASSSQMRGVTDTQYF. Looking up the rest from reference TRBV11-1 and TRBJ2-3 gives the full variable domain: EAEVAQSPRYKITEKSQAVAFWCDPISGHATLYWYRQILGQGPELLVQFQDESVVDDSQLPKDRFSAERLKGVDSTLKIQPAELGDSAMYLCASSSQMRGVTDTQYFGPGTRLTVL.

The chain is built from TRBV7-9 and TRBJ2-7, with D perhaps being TRBD1 or TRBD2 (5 bases each). CDR1 and CDR2 from the germline V gene are SEHNR and FQNEAQ (reference sequence). This CDR3 comprises 14 residues. Trimming shortened V by 6 bases and J by 1 base, and 13 bases separated the two germline ends. The CDR3 nucleotides read TGTGCCAGCAGGCCAGGCAGGGAGTCCTACGAGCAGTACTTC. It encodes CASRPGRESYEQYF.

This chain links TRBV2 with TRBJ1-4; no definite D call. The germline gives CDR1 SNHLY, CDR2 FYNNEI. V dropped 3 bases and J dropped 7 bases, with 3 bases sitting between them. The CDR3 is made up of 11 amino acids. In nucleotides, the CDR3 is TGTGCCAGCAGTGAGCGTGAAAAACTGTTTTTT. Protein: CASSEREKLFF.

V gene TRBV5-1 combines with J gene TRBJ2-5; unclear D gene. V lost 1 base and J 1 base, leaving 8 bases between the germline ends. The CDR3 spans 14 residues. In germline, CDR1 is SGHRS, CDR2 YFSETQ. The CDR3 nucleotides read TGCGCCAGCAGCTTGACCGCCTCCCAAGAGACCCAGTACTTC. It codes for CASSLTASQETQYF.

This clone was observed a few times. J is TRBJ1-5 and V is TRBV2; TRBD1 is a possible D gene (5 bases). This CDR3 region has 12 residues. V lost 6 bases and J 5 bases, leaving 8 bases between the germline ends. Germline-derived CDR1 and CDR2 are SNHLY and FYNNEI. The CDR3 loop reads CASSGGDQPQHF. The CDR3 coding sequence is TGTGCCAGCAGCGGAGGGGATCAGCCCCAGCATTTT.

This sequence joins TRBV4-2 and TRBJ2-3; a weak D match, TRBD1 (7 bases). V dropped 0 bases and J dropped 4 bases, with 14 bases sitting between them. Germline CDR1 reads LGHNA; CDR2 reads YNFKEQ. This CDR3 is 16 amino acids long. CDR3 in DNA: TGTGCCAGCAGCCAAGATCGGGGGCAGGGGGCAGATACGCAGTATTTT. It is translated as CASSQDRGQGADTQYF.

The chain employs TRBV14 and TRBJ2-1, with 7 positions matching TRBD2. Germline loops: CDR1 SGHDN, CDR2 FVKESK. Trimming at V came to 0 bases and at J to 8 bases, leaving 13 bases not matched to a gene. The CDR3 is made up of 17 amino acids. For the CDR3, the DNA is TGTGCCAGCAGCCAAGATTGTAGGTGCGGGGGTAGGGATGAGCAGTTCTTC. It is translated as CASSQDCRCGGRDEQFF.

The chain carries TRBV20-1 and TRBJ1-4; D gene uncertain. The CDR3 has 11 residues. Germline loops: CDR1 DFQATT, CDR2 SNEGSKA (reference sequence). CDR3 DNA: TGCAGGGCCTTGGCTAATGAAAAACTGTTTTTT. Amino acid sequence: CRALANEKLFF.